A selection of T cell receptor beta chains follows, all from one sample in a study of metastatic and nonmetastatic thyroid tumors. TCRdb reanalyzed the PCR reads via MiXCR. In the table there are more than 35,000 clones, about 15% of which are singletons. Sequencing was carried out using blood. The receptors originated from a male donor with papillary thyroid cancer or a benign thyroid nodule (not recorded which). Some clones in this sample may be carry-over from other donors' samples. The CDR3 runs from the conserved cysteine through the conserved F or W. Each record gives: D gene, V gene, J gene, clone size, CDR3 protein, CDR3 DNA. A D gene is named only where the DNA matches it firmly. Some rows have no size entry. The others give once, few or many, or a class for an expanded clone.

d_call: TRBD2; v_call: TRBV10-2; j_call: TRBJ2-1; clone_size: many; cdr3_aa: CASSGARTSGHNEQFF; cdr3_nt: TGCGCCAGCAGTGGGGCAAGGACTAGCGGACACAATGAGCAGTTCTTC
d_call: NA; v_call: TRBV12-3/TRBV12-4; j_call: TRBJ1-5; clone_size: NA; cdr3_aa: CASSHYPGTVGQPQHF; cdr3_nt: TGTGCCAGCAGTCACTACCCCGGTACAGTGGGCCAGCCCCAGCATTTT
d_call: TRBD1; v_call: TRBV6-2/TRBV6-3; j_call: TRBJ2-2; clone_size: NA; cdr3_aa: CASSSGQGTSVRYTGELFF; cdr3_nt: TGTGCCAGCAGTAGTGGACAGGGGACATCTGTTCGCTACACCGGGGAGCTGTTTTTT
d_call: TRBD2; v_call: TRBV6-2/TRBV6-3; j_call: TRBJ2-7; clone_size: few; cdr3_aa: CASRTLTSGRSYEQYF; cdr3_nt: TGTGCCAGCAGAACTCTGACTAGCGGGAGAAGCTACGAGCAGTACTTC
d_call: NA; v_call: TRBV28; j_call: TRBJ2-3; clone_size: many; cdr3_aa: CASRPTGKGNTDTQYF; cdr3_nt: TGTGCCAGCAGGCCTACAGGCAAGGGGAACACAGATACGCAGTATTTT
d_call: NA; v_call: TRBV7-9; j_call: TRBJ1-5; clone_size: NA; cdr3_aa: CASILGASNQPQHF; cdr3_nt: TGTGCCAGCATCTTAGGTGCCAGCAATCAGCCCCAGCATTTC
d_call: NA; v_call: TRBV15; j_call: TRBJ1-1; clone_size: many; cdr3_aa: CATSSRTNTEAFF; cdr3_nt: TGTGCCACCAGCAGTCGAACGAACACTGAAGCTTTCTTT
d_call: NA; v_call: TRBV3-1; j_call: TRBJ2-1; clone_size: many; cdr3_aa: CASSQDLDGGSYNEQFF; cdr3_nt: TGTGCCAGCAGCCAAGATCTGGACGGGGGCTCCTACAATGAGCAGTTCTTC
d_call: NA; v_call: TRBV6-1; j_call: TRBJ2-5; clone_size: many; cdr3_aa: CASSSAGAKETQYF; cdr3_nt: TGTGCCAGCAGTTCCGCGGGTGCTAAAGAGACCCAGTACTTC
d_call: NA; v_call: TRBV28; j_call: TRBJ1-3; clone_size: many; cdr3_aa: CASSPLQGGNTIYF; cdr3_nt: TGTGCCAGCAGTCCCCTACAGGGTGGAAACACCATATATTTT